One sample yielded the 8 T cell receptor beta chains listed below, sequenced in a study of blood T cells in healthy people across ages. The use of a sample-barcoded 5' primer and a J-beta primer mix characterized a second PCR of roughly 6 to 12 cycles. From the 5' RACE reads, TCRdb called clonotypes with MiXCR, one entry per CDR3 protein. This sample carries 550,000 to 650,000 distinct CDR3 sequences, approximately 26% of them seen once, and the ten largest clones take 3% to 4%. The same specimen was also included in a second study, on T cells of mothers and their children.

Sample: blood. The source is a boy aged 2 to 10 in good health.

For this clonotype: The junction departs from germline at one end; a sequencing error may be responsible. The V and J genes are TRBV11-2 and TRBJ2-7; D possibly matches TRBD1 or TRBD2 (5 bases each). CDR3 length: 18 residues. The germline gives CDR1 SGHAT, CDR2 FQNNGV. For the CDR3, the DNA is TGTGCCAGCAGCCTAGAAGAGGGGCCATTAGTATCGGACTACGAGCAGTACTTC. Translated: CASSLEEGPLVSDYEQYF.

The chain has TRBV20-1 and TRBJ2-5; TRBD2 agrees at 7 bases. The junction had 3 bases not matched to a gene; V was cut back by 0 bases and J by 2 bases. CDR1 is DFQATT, CDR2 SNEGSKA, per germline (reference sequence). The CDR3 has 14 amino acids. CDR3 nucleotides: TGCAGTGCTAGAGATTGGCGGGGGCAAGAGACCCAGTACTTC. Protein product: CSARDWRGQETQYF.

In its sample, this clonotype was seen a few times. This chain joins TRBV9 and TRBJ2-4, with unresolved D. Germline CDR1 SGDLS, CDR2 YYNGEE. The CDR3 sequence is 17 residues long. Trimming pared 4 bases from V and 2 bases from J, leaving 19 bases between. The CDR3 loop is CASSPEDWPGTKNIQYF. The CDR3 nucleotides are TGTGCCAGCAGCCCTGAAGATTGGCCGGGTACCAAAAACATTCAGTACTTC.

CDR3 loop: CASSPSRLNEKLFF. CDR3 nucleotides: TGCGCCAGCAGCCCATCAAGGCTTAATGAAAAACTGTTTTTT. The genes are TRBV5-1 and TRBJ1-4; D uncertain. The CDR3 loop spans 14 amino acids. From germline, CDR1 is SGHRS and CDR2 YFSETQ. V gave up 4 bases and J gave up 4 bases, with 11 bases separating them. The entire variable domain, with the rest obtained from reference TRBV5-1 and TRBJ1-4, is as follows: KAGVTQTPRYLIKTRGQQVTLSCSPISGHRSVSWYQQTPGQGLQFLFEYFSETQRNKGNFPGRFSGRQFSNSRSEMNVSTLELGDSALYLCASSPSRLNEKLFFGSGTQLSVL.

The chain employs TRBV3-1 and TRBJ2-2, with 11 nucleotides matching TRBD2. V shed 4 bases and J 1 base; nucleotides not matched to a gene: 8. Germline V gene lookup returns CDR1 LGHDT and CDR2 YNNKEL (reference sequence). The CDR3 length is 18 residues. The CDR3 DNA sequence: TGTGCCAGCAGCCCGGGCATCGGACTAGCGGGGAACACCGGGGAGCTGTTTTTT. Translating it yields CASSPGIGLAGNTGELFF.

A remark on this clonotype: A much larger clonotype is one base distant, so this may be a read error. V is TRBV12-3 or TRBV12-4 and J is TRBJ2-6, with 10 bases identical to TRBD1. The CDR3 runs to 17 residues. J gave up 1 base and V 10 bases, and 10 bases lay outside the gene matches. CDR3 amino acids: CATRVTGGRSGANVLTF. The CDR3 coding sequence is TGTGCCACCAGAGTGACAGGGGGCAGGTCTGGGGCCAACGTCCTGACTTTC.

A note on this clonotype: Since a much larger clone is just one base distant, this may be a read error. This chain connects TRBV3-1 to TRBJ2-5; D is possibly TRBD2 (6 bases). Germline V lookup: CDR1 LGHDT, CDR2 YNNKEL (reference sequence). The CDR3 extends over 15 amino acids. Trimming removed 0 bases at V and 11 bases at J, with 19 bases between. This CDR3 is CASSQETGGSYQQYF. CDR3 nucleotide sequence: TGTGCCAGCAGCCAAGAGACCGGGGGAAGCTACCAGCAGTACTTC.

This clonotype was counted a few times. The chain employs TRBV7-9 and TRBJ2-7; TRBD2 matches 14 bases. The CDR3 runs to 13 residues. The V segment lost 6 bases and the J segment 7 bases; nucleotides outside the gene matches: 2. The V gene's germline CDR1 is SEHNR and CDR2 FQNEAQ (reference sequence). The CDR3 region is CASRRLAGGEQYF. CDR3 coding DNA: TGTGCCAGCAGGCGACTAGCGGGGGGGGAGCAGTACTTC.